This paragraph reports one T cell receptor (beta chain). These data come from a study of blood T cell repertoires in COVID-19. Study context: COVID-19 samples, acute and convalescent, were from the United States, Italy and Spain. The analysed material was cDNA or gDNA that came from T cells, B-cell-depleted T cells, or PBMCs.

The CDR3 has 12 amino acids. Trimming cost V 5 bases and J 2 bases, with 6 bases left between them. CDR1 is SNHLY, CDR2 FYNNEI, per germline. Original processing methods: Reference gene primer amplification in the assay estimated nucleated cell counts. Using immunoSEQ multiplex PCR, the repertoire was profiled, and TCRdb retains in-frame clones only, with some absent. V and J calls and clone size are given by that table; D and trimming were obtained from the DNA. Of roughly 100,000 clones listed, 70% to 80% are singletons. Sequenced material: peripheral blood. The gene calls are TRBV2 and TRBJ2-5; no clear D. The TCR originated in a woman of 80 years or more with active or convalescent COVID-19. The CDR3 protein is CASSQLQETQYF. CDR3 coding DNA: TGTGCCAGCAGTCAACTTCAAGAGACCCAGTACTTC.